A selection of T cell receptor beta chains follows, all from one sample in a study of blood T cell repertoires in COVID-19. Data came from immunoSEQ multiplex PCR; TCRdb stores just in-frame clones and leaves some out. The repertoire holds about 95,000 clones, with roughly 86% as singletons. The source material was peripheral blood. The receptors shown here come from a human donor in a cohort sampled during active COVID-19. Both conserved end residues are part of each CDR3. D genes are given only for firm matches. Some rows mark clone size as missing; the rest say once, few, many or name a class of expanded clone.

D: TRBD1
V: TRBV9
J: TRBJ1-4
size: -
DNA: TGTGCCAGCAGCGTAGGTGGTGGGACAGGGAATGAAAAACTGTTTTTT
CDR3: CASSVGGGTGNEKLFF

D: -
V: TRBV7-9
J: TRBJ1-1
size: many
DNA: TGTGCCAGCAGCCCAAGGGGGAATACTGAAGCTTTCTTT
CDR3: CASSPRGNTEAFF

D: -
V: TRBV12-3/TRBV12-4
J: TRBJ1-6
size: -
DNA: TGTGCCAGCAGTTTCAGTCAGAATTCACCCCTCCACTTT
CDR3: CASSFSQNSPLHF

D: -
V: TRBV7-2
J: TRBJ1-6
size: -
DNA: TGTGCCAGCAGCTTACTAGGATCACCCCTCCACTTT
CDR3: CASSLLGSPLHF

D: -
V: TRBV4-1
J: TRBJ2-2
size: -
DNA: TGCGCCAGCAGCCAAGATAGCTCGGCGAGAACCGGGGAGCTGTTTTTT
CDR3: CASSQDSSARTGELFF

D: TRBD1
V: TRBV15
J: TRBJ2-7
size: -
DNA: TGTGCCACCAGCAGAGGCAGACCCGGACAGGGGATTTACGAGCAGTACTTC
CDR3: CATSRGRPGQGIYEQYF

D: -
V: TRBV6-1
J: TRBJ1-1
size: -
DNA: TGTGCCAGCAGTGAACCTAGGAGGGAGAGCACTGAAGCTTTCTTT
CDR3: CASSEPRRESTEAFF

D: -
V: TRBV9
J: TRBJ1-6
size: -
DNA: TGTGCCAGCAGTGCCGGACACGTCAATTCACCCCTCCACTTT
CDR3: CASSAGHVNSPLHF

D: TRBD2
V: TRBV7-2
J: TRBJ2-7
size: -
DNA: TGTGCCAGCAGCTTAGGGCTAGCGGGCTACGAGCAGTACTTC
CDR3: CASSLGLAGYEQYF

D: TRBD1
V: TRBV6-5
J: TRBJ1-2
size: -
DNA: TGTGCCAGCAGTCAGGGGGCGAGGGGCTACACCTTC
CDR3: CASSQGARGYTF

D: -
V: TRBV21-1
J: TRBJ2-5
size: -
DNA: TGTGCCAGCTTGACGGGGGACAGGAGGTACCAAGAGACCCAGTACTTC
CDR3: CASLTGDRRYQETQYF

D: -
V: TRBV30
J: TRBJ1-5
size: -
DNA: TGTGCCTGGAGCCAAGAAAGAAGCGGCAATCAGCCCCAGCATTTT
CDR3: CAWSQERSGNQPQHF

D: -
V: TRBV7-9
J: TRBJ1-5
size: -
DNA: TGTGCCAGCAGCCATGACAGATATAGCAATCAGCCCCAGCATTTT
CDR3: CASSHDRYSNQPQHF

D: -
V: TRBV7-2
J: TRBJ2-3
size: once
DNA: TGTGCCAGCAGCCGACAGGACACAGATACGCAGTATTTT
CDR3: CASSRQDTDTQYF

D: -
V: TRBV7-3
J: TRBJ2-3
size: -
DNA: TGTGCCAGCAGCTTAAACACCCGTCGGGGGACAGATACGCAGTATTTT
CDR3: CASSLNTRRGTDTQYF

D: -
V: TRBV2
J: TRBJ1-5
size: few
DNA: TGTGCCAGCAGAAGGAACGGCGGGGATCAGCCCCAGCATTTT
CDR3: CASRRNGGDQPQHF

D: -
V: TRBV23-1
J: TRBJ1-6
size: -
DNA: TGCGCCAGCAGTCAATCGAGGTCCAGGGGCTCCTATAATTCACCCCTCCACTTT
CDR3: CASSQSRSRGSYNSPLHF